One sample yielded the 27 T cell receptor beta chains listed below, sequenced in a study of T cell responses to AZD1222 COVID-19 vaccine listed by TCRdb under 2021. Library preparation was by the immunoSEQ multiplex PCR assay. TCRdb's version of the immuneACCESS table is confined to in-frame rearrangements and falls short of the full clone set. An unresolved V gene accounts for under half of the shortfall where checked; the remainder is of unknown origin. This sample has about 150,000 clones in its table, and approximately 91% of those were observed once. 6.9% of the sample is taken by the ten largest. The time point label here, explained by the study, means: sample from adult after SARS-CoV-2 infection, after symptom onset. The sequencing used peripheral blood, collected after recovery from COVID-19. These receptors were collected from an adult who had recovered from COVID-19.

The V and J genes are TRBV5-1 and TRBJ1-1; 7 positions agree with TRBD1. Per germline, CDR1 SGHRS and CDR2 YFSETQ. J was trimmed by 3 bases and V by 4 bases; bases with no gene match: 9. The CDR3 loop spans 15 amino acids. The CDR3 loop reads CASSLQGRGDTEAFF. The CDR3 DNA sequence: TGCGCCAGCAGCCTACAGGGGAGAGGTGACACTGAAGCTTTCTTT.

V usage is TRBV10-2 and J usage is TRBJ2-1; TRBD2 aligns across 12 bases. J lost 7 bases, V lost 6 bases, and 7 bases had no gene match. Germline lookup yields CDR1 WSHSY and CDR2 SAAADI. The CDR3 is made up of 15 amino acids. CDR3 residues: CASRGPGLAGNEQFF. In DNA, the CDR3 is TGCGCCAGCAGGGGACCGGGACTAGCGGGTAATGAGCAGTTCTTC.

The V call is TRBV2, the J call TRBJ2-7, with a weak D call TRBD2 (6 bases). V was trimmed by 6 bases and J by 4 bases, leaving 13 bases between them. The CDR3 has 13 amino acids. The germline CDR1 and CDR2 sequences are SNHLY and FYNNEI. CDR3 sequence: CASRRDSSYEQYF. DNA for the CDR3: TGTGCCAGCAGGCGGGACTCCTCTTACGAGCAGTACTTC. Full variable domain (rest looked up from reference TRBV2 and TRBJ2-7): EPEVTQTPSHQVTQMGQEVILRCVPISNHLYFYWYRQILGQKVEFLVSFYNNEISEKSEIFDDQFSVERPDGSNFTLKIRSTKLEDSAMYFCASRRDSSYEQYFGPGTRLTVT.

This chain joins TRBV3-1 (or the pseudogene TRBV3-2) and TRBJ1-1; TRBD1 might be the D (6 bases). The germline CDR1 and CDR2 sequences are LGHDT and YNNKEL (reference sequence). The CDR3 extends over 14 amino acids. V was cut by 0 bases and J by 4 bases, with 9 bases left in between. The CDR3 here is CASSQEWDTTEAFF. The DNA of the CDR3 is TGTGCCAGCAGCCAAGAATGGGACACCACTGAAGCTTTCTTT.

The rearrangement uses TRBV5-6 and TRBJ2-7; D possibly corresponds to TRBD1 (6 bases). The CDR3 sequence is 13 residues long. V lost 3 bases, J lost 2 bases, and 9 bases lay in between. Germline V gives CDR1 SGHDT, CDR2 YYEEEE. The CDR3 coding sequence is TGTGCCAGCAGCTGGACAGCAACCTACGAGCAGTACTTC. Its translation is CASSWTATYEQYF.

V is TRBV5-4 and J is TRBJ2-1; 8 nucleotides align to TRBD2. The V gene end was trimmed by 4 bases and the J gene end by 12 bases; junction bases not matched to a gene: 9. CDR1 and CDR2 from the germline V gene are SGHNT and YYREEE (reference sequence). The CDR3 covers 13 residues. The DNA for the CDR3 is TGTGCCAGCAGCCCTCCGGGACTAGAGGCGCAGTTCTTC. Protein sequence: CASSPPGLEAQFF.

The chain recombines TRBV7-8 with TRBJ1-1, with D tentatively TRBD1 (6 bases). The CDR3 length is 13 residues. Germline V CDR1 and CDR2: SGHVS, FQNEAQ. V was shortened by 2 bases and J by 6 bases, with 10 bases between the two germline ends. The CDR3 spells CASSLIRGAEAFF. DNA for the CDR3: TGTGCCAGCAGCTTAATCAGGGGTGCTGAAGCTTTCTTT.

The chain is built from TRBV6-5 and TRBJ2-1; D unclear. V was trimmed by 6 bases and J by 6 bases, leaving 12 bases between them. Germline loops: CDR1 MNHEY, CDR2 SVGAGI. The CDR3 consists of 13 residues. The CDR3 region is CASREQAINEQFF. CDR3 DNA sequence: TGTGCCAGCAGAGAGCAGGCGATCAATGAGCAGTTCTTC.

Regarding this clone: At one end the junction does not follow the germline gene, possibly because of a read error. The sample has other DNA sequences that encode this CDR3 too. V gene TRBV5-1 combines with J gene TRBJ1-1; D not resolved. Germline V gene data show CDR1 as SGHRS and CDR2 as YFSETQ. This CDR3 has 11 amino acids. CDR3: CASSLDTEAFF. The CDR3 nucleotides read TGCGCCAGCAGCCTAGACACCGAAGCTTTCTTT. Full variable domain (missing parts from reference TRBV5-1 and TRBJ1-1): KAGVTQTPRYLIKTRGQQVTLSCSPISGHRSVSWYQQTPGQGLQFLFEYFSETQRNKGNFPGRFSGRQFSNSRSEMNVSTLELGDSALYLCASSLDTEAFFGQGTRLTVV.

V usage is TRBV6-5 and J usage is TRBJ2-7, with D possibly called TRBD1 or TRBD2 (5 bases each). From germline, CDR1 is MNHEY and CDR2 SVGAGI. Trimming stripped 6 bases from V and 5 bases from J, with 14 bases between. CDR3 length: 13 residues. The CDR3 sequence: CASSNRGLDEQYF. The CDR3 DNA sequence: TGTGCCAGCAGCAACCGGGGCCTGGACGAGCAGTACTTC.

V usage is TRBV10-1 and J usage is TRBJ1-6; D gene uncertain. CDR1 and CDR2 from the germline V gene are WNHNN and SYGVQD (reference sequence). This CDR3 has 14 amino acids. The V end was cut by 5 bases, the J end by 7 bases, with 12 bases between. The CDR3 nucleotides are TGCGCCAGCAGTCTCCGGAGGGCCAATTCACCCCTCCACTTT. Protein product: CASSLRRANSPLHF.

This chain connects TRBV7-9 to TRBJ1-4, with D possibly TRBD1 on 5 matching bases. CDR3 length: 16 residues. Per the germline V gene, CDR1 is SEHNR and CDR2 is FQNEAQ (reference sequence). V gave up 3 bases and J gave up 0 bases, with 11 bases separating them. The CDR3 loop is CASSFSRGSTNEKLFF. The CDR3 nucleotides are TGTGCCAGCAGCTTTTCCCGGGGCTCAACTAATGAAAAACTGTTTTTT. The full variable domain, in which reference TRBV7-9 and TRBJ1-4 provide the parts outside the CDR3, is DTGVSQNPRHKITKRGQNVTFRCDPISEHNRLYWYRQTLGQGPEFLTYFQNEAQLEKSRLLSDRFSAERPKGSFSTLEIQRTEQGDSAMYLCASSFSRGSTNEKLFFGSGTQLSVL.

This clone was picked up one time. The V call is TRBV28, the J call TRBJ1-2; D is possibly TRBD1 (6 bases). Germline V gene sequence: CDR1 MDHEN, CDR2 SYDVKM. V gave up 6 bases and J gave up 4 bases, with 12 bases separating them. There are 13 residues in the CDR3. The CDR3 DNA is TGTGCCAGCAGCACCGGACAGAGCTATGGCTACACCTTC. The encoded protein is CASSTGQSYGYTF.

This clone came up once. V gene TRBV4-3 combines with J gene TRBJ2-4; D unresolved. This CDR3 comprises 14 residues. Trimming left V 4 bases short and J 6 bases short, with 13 bases between. Germline V gene data show CDR1 as LGHNA and CDR2 as YSLEER. The CDR3 DNA reads TGCGCCAGCAGCCGTGGGGTCGGCCTAAACATTCAGTACTTC. This sequence encodes CASSRGVGLNIQYF.

This sequence joins TRBV5-1 and TRBJ2-6; no reliable D call. CDR1 and CDR2 (germline): SGHRS, YFSETQ. The CDR3 runs 15 residues. The V end was cut by 0 bases, the J end by 1 base, with 5 bases between. The CDR3 nucleotides are TGCGCCAGCAGCTTGGAAGGGTCTGGGGCCAACGTCCTGACTTTC. Translation: CASSLEGSGANVLTF.

The chain couples TRBV18 to TRBJ2-2; D unclear. V lost 5 bases and J lost 4, with 14 bases in between. The germline V gene encodes CDR1 KGHSH and CDR2 LQKENI. The CDR3 runs 15 residues. The DNA of the CDR3 is TGTGCCAGCTCATTTGGGCAGTCGAGCACCGGGGAGCTGTTTTTT. It translates to CASSFGQSSTGELFF.

The rearrangement joins TRBV29-1 to TRBJ1-1; D gene uncertain. Trimming took off 4 bases at V and 11 bases at J, with 11 bases between the two ends. Germline lookup yields CDR1 SQVTM and CDR2 ANQGSEA. There are 10 residues in the CDR3. The CDR3 reads CSVGNRGAFF. CDR3 DNA: TGCAGCGTTGGTAACCGAGGCGCTTTCTTT.

The chain has TRBV2 and TRBJ1-2; D gene ambiguous. The CDR3 consists of 13 residues. Germline-derived CDR1 and CDR2 are SNHLY and FYNNEI. The V gene lost 3 bases and the J gene lost 4 bases, with 9 bases spanning the gap. CDR3 sequence: CASSEEGPYGYTF. DNA for the CDR3: TGTGCCAGCAGTGAGGAGGGCCCCTATGGCTACACCTTC. Full variable domain (outside the CDR3, taken from reference TRBV2 and TRBJ1-2): EPEVTQTPSHQVTQMGQEVILRCVPISNHLYFYWYRQILGQKVEFLVSFYNNEISEKSEIFDDQFSVERPDGSNFTLKIRSTKLEDSAMYFCASSEEGPYGYTFGSGTRLTVV.

The chain links TRBV4-2 to TRBJ2-3; no definite D call. This CDR3 has 15 residues. Germline V lookup: CDR1 LGHNA, CDR2 YNFKEQ. Deletions cut 1 base from V and 0 bases from J, with 8 bases between. This CDR3 reads CASSQAARSTDTQYF. CDR3 bases: TGTGCCAGCAGCCAAGCGGCAAGGAGCACAGATACGCAGTATTTT.

The chain employs TRBV5-1 and TRBJ2-1; D possibly matches TRBD1 or TRBD2 (5 bases each). The V and J ends lost 3 bases and 5 bases respectively, with 15 bases between them. The CDR3 covers 15 residues. CDR1 and CDR2 from the germline V gene are SGHRS and YFSETQ. In DNA, the CDR3 is TGCGCCAGCAGCTCAATCCAGGGACCGGACAATGAGCAGTTCTTC. Protein sequence: CASSSIQGPDNEQFF.

This chain joins TRBV5-5 and TRBJ1-6, with TRBD1 matching 11 bases. The CDR3 totals 14 residues. Looked up from germline, CDR1 is SGHKS and CDR2 is YYEKEE (reference sequence). V shed 4 bases, J shed 7 bases, and the junction held 1 base outside the gene matches. The CDR3 DNA is TGTGCCAGCAGCCGGACAGGGGGCAATTCACCCCTCCACTTT. This codes for CASSRTGGNSPLHF.

CDR3 in DNA: TGTGCCAGCAGTTTCCTATACGAGCAGTACTTC. Its protein is CASSFLYEQYF. This sequence joins TRBV28 and TRBJ2-7; D call uncertain. The V gene's germline CDR1 is MDHEN and CDR2 SYDVKM. CDR3 size: 11 residues. Trimming pared 3 bases from V and 4 bases from J, leaving 4 bases between.

The chain couples TRBV9 to TRBJ1-4; D ambiguous. CDR3 length: 14 residues. CDR1 is SGDLS and CDR2 is YYNGEE in the germline V gene. Deletions cut 4 bases from V and 8 bases from J, with 15 bases between. The CDR3 sequence is CASSPTGRREKLFF. CDR3 coding DNA: TGTGCCAGCAGCCCAACGGGTAGGAGGGAAAAACTGTTTTTT.

The J gene is TRBJ1-1, the V gene TRBV7-6; D ambiguous. The germline V gene has CDR1 SGHVS and CDR2 FNYEAQ. The CDR3 consists of 14 residues. Trimming left V 0 bases short and J 3 bases short, with 8 bases between. CDR3 DNA sequence: TGTGCCAGCAGCTTAGCTGGGGAGGACACTGAAGCTTTCTTT. Its protein is CASSLAGEDTEAFF.

The chain links TRBV6-6 to TRBJ1-2; 8 positions agree with TRBD1. With 6 bases clipped from V and 2 bases from J, the junction kept 8 bases outside the gene matches. The CDR3 contains 15 residues. CDR1 and CDR2 (germline): MNHNY, SVGAGI (reference sequence). The CDR3 loop is CASRPTGAANYGYTF. The DNA of the CDR3 is TGTGCCAGCAGACCGACAGGGGCGGCGAACTATGGCTACACCTTC.

The rearrangement uses TRBV28 and TRBJ1-6; D remains unclear. Trimming removed 4 bases from V and 3 bases from J, with 22 bases in between. The CDR3 is 19 residues long. Per the germline V gene, CDR1 is MDHEN and CDR2 is SYDVKM. CDR3 in DNA: TGTGCCAGCAGTTCCCCCTGGGGAGAGCCTTTCATCTATAATTCACCCCTCCACTTT. Translation: CASSSPWGEPFIYNSPLHF.

The V and J genes are TRBV19 and TRBJ1-5; the D gene is possibly TRBD1 (6 bases). Germline V gene sequence: CDR1 LNHDA, CDR2 SQIVND (reference sequence). Trimming pared 3 bases from V and 5 bases from J, leaving 17 bases between. The CDR3 totals 16 residues. Here the CDR3 DNA reads TGTGCCAGTAGTATTCCCAAGAGGGGGATTGATCAGCCCCAGCATTTT. Amino acid sequence: CASSIPKRGIDQPQHF.